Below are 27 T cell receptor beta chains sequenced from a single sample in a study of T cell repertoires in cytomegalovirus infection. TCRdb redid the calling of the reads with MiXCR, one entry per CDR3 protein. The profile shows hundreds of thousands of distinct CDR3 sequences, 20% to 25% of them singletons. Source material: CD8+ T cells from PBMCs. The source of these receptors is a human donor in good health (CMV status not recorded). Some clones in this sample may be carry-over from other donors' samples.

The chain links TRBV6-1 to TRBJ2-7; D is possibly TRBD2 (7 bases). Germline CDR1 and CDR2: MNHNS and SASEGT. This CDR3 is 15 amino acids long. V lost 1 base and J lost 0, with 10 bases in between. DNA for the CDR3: TGTGCCAGCAGTGAAGAGGGGGGGGGCTCCTACGAGCAGTACTTC. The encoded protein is CASSEEGGGSYEQYF.

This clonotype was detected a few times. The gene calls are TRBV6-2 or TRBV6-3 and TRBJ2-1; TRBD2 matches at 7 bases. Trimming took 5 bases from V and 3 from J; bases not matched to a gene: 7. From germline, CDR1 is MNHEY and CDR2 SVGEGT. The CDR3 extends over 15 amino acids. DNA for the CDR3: TGTGCCAGCAGTGGGGGGGACGACCACTACAATGAGCAGTTCTTC. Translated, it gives CASSGGDDHYNEQFF.

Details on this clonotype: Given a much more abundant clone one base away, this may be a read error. In DNA, the CDR3 is TGTGCCAGCACCGATCAAAATCAGCCCCAGCATTTT. This encodes CASTDQNQPQHF. The V gene is TRBV7-9, the J gene TRBJ1-5, with D uncertain. CDR3 length: 12 residues. Trimming removed 7 bases from V and 4 bases from J, with 8 bases in between. Germline-derived CDR1 and CDR2 are SEHNR and FQNEAQ (reference sequence).

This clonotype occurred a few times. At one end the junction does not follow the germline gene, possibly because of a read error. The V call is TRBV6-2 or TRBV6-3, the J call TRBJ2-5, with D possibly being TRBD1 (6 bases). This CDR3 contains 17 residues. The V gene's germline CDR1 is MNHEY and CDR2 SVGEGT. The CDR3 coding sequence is TGTGCCAGCAGTCCGAGTGGAAGCAGGGGCCTACAAGAGACCCGGTACTTC. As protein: CASSPSGSRGLQETRYF.

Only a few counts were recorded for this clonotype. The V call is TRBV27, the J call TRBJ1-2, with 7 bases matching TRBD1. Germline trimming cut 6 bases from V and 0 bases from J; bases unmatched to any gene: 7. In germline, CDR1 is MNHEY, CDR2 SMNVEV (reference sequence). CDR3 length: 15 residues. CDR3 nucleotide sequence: TGTGCCAGCAGCGGGACAGCTACATCTAACTATGGCTACACCTTC. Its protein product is CASSGTATSNYGYTF.

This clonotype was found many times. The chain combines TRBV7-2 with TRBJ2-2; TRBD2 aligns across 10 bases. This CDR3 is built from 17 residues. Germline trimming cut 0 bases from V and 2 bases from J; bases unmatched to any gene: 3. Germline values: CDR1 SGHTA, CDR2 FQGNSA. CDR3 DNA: TGTGCCAGCAGCTTAGCCGGACTAGCGGACAACACCGGGGAGCTGTTTTTT. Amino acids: CASSLAGLADNTGELFF.

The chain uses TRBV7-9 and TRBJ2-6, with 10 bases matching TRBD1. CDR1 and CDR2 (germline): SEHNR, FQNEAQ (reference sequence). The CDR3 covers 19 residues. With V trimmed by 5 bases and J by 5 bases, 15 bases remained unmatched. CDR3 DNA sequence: TGTGCCAGCAGCATCGGGACAGGGGTCGGATTGAGGAGGGCCAACGTCCTGACTTTC. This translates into CASSIGTGVGLRRANVLTF.

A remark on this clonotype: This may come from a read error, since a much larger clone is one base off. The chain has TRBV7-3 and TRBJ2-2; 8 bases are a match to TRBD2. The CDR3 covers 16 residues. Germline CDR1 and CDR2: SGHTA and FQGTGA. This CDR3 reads CASNLIRGGRNGELFF. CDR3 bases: TGTGCCAGCAACTTAATCCGGGGGGGCCGGAACGGGGAGCTGTTTTTT. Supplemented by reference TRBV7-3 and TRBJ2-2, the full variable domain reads GAGVSQTPSNKVTEKGKYVELRCDPISGHTALYWYRQSLGQGPEFLIYFQGTGAADDSGLPNDRFFAVRPEGSVSTLKIQRTERGDSAVYLCASNLIRGGRNGELFFGEGSRLTVL.

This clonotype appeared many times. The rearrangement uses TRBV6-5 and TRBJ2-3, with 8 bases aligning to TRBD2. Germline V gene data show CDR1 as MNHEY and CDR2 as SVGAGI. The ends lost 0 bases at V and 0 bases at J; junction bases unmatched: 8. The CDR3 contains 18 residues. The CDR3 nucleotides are TGTGCCAGCAGTTACTCGCGGACCGTAGCGGGGAGCACAGATACGCAGTATTTT. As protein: CASSYSRTVAGSTDTQYF.

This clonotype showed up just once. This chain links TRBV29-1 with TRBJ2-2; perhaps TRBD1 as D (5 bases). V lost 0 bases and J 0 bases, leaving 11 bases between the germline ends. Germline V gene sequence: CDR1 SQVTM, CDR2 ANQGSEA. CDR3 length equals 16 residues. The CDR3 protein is CSVEDPDSANTGELFF. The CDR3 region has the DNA TGCAGCGTTGAAGATCCAGACAGCGCGAACACCGGGGAGCTGTTTTTT.

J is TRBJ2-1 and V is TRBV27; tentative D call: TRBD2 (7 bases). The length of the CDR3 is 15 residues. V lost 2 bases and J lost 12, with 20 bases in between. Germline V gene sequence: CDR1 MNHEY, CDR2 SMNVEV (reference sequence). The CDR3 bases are TGTGCCAGCAGTTTAGATGAGGGGGGGCGGGATGTGCAGTTCTTC. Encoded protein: CASSLDEGGRDVQFF.

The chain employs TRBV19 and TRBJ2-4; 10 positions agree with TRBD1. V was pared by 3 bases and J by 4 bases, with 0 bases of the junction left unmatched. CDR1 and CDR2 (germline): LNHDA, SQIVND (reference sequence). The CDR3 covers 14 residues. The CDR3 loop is CASSMGQGKNIQYF. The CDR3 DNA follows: TGTGCCAGTAGTATGGGACAGGGGAAAAACATTCAGTACTTC.

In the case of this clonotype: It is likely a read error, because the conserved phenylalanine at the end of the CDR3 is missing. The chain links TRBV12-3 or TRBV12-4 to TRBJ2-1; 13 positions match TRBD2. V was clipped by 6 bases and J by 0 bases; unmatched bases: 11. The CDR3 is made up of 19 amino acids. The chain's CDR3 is CASSPGLAGAISSYNEQFS. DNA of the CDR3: TGTGCCAGCAGCCCTGGACTAGCGGGGGCCATTAGCTCCTACAATGAGCAGTTCTCC.

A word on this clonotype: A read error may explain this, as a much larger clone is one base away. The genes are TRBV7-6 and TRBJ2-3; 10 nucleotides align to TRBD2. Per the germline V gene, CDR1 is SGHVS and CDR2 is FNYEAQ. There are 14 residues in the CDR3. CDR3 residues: CVTKTSGATDTQYF. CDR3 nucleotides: TGTGTCACTAAAACTAGCGGGGCGACAGATACGCAGTATTTT. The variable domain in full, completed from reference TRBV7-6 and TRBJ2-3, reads GAGVSQSPRYKVTKRGQDVALRCDPISGHVSLYWYRQALGQGPEFLTYFNYEAQQDKSGLPNDRFSAERPEGSISTLTIQRTEQRDSAMYRCVTKTSGATDTQYFGPGTRLTVL.

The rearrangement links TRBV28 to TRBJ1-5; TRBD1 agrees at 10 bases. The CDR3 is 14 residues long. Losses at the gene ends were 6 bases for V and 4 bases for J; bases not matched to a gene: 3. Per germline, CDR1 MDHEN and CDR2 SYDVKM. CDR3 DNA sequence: TGTGCCAGCAGGCAGGGACAGGGGAATCAGCCCCAGCATTTT. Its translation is CASRQGQGNQPQHF.

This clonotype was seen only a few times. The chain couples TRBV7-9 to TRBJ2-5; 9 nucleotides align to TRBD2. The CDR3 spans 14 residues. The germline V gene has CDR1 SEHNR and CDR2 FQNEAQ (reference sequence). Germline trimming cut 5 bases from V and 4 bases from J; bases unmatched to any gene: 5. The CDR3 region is CASSQAGGRETQYF. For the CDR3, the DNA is TGTGCCAGCAGCCAAGCGGGGGGTCGAGAGACCCAGTACTTC.

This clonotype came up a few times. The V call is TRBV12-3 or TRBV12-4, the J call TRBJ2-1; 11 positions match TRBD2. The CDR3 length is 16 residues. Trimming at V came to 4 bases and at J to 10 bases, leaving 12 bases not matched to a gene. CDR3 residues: CASSWGLADLGGEQFF. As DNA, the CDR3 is TGTGCCAGCAGTTGGGGACTAGCGGATCTCGGGGGGGAGCAGTTCTTC.

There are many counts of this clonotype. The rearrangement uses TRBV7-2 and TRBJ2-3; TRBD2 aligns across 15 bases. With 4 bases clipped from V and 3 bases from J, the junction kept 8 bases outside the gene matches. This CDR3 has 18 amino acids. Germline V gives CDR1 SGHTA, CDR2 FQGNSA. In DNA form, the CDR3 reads TGTGCCAGCAGCTCCGACCCGGGACTAGCGGGGGGAACAGATACGCAGTATTTT. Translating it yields CASSSDPGLAGGTDTQYF.

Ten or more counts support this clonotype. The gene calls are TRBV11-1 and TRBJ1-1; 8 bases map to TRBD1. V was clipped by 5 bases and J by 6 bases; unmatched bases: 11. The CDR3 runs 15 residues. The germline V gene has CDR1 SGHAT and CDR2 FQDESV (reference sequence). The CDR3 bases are TGTGCCAGCAGCCGCCGGACAGGGATTAATGCTGAAGCTTTCTTT. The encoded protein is CASSRRTGINAEAFF.

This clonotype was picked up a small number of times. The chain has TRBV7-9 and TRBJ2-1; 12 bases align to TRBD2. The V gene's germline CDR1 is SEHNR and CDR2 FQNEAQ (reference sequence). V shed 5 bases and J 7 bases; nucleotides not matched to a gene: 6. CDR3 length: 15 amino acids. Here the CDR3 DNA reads TGTGCCAGCAGCGCTAGCGGGGGGGCTAAGAATGAGCAGTTCTTC. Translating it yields CASSASGGAKNEQFF.

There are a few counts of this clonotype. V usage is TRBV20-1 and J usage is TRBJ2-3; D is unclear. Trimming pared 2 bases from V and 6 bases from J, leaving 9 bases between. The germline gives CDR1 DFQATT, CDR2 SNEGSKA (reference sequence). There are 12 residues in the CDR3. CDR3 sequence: CSARTHRDTQYF. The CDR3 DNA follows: TGCAGTGCTAGAACCCATAGGGATACGCAGTATTTT.

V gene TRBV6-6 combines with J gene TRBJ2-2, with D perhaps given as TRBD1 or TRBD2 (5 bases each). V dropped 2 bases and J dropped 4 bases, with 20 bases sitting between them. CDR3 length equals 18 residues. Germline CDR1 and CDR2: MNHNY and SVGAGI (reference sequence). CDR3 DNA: TGTGCCAGCAGTTACGGGACGGCCCTTGGGATCATCACCGGGGAGCTGTTTTTT. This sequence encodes CASSYGTALGIITGELFF.

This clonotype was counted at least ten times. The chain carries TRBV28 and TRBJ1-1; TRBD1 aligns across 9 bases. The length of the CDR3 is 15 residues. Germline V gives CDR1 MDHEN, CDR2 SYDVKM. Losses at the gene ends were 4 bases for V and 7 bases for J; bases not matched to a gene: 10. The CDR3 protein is CASSSGIGQGFEAFF. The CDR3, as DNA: TGTGCCAGCAGTTCGGGGATCGGACAGGGGTTTGAAGCTTTCTTT.

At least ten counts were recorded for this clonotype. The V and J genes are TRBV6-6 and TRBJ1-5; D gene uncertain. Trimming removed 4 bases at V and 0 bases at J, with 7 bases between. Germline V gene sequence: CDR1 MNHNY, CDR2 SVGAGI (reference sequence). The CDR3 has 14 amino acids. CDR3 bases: TGTGCCAGCAGTTCGGACCGTAGCAATCAGCCCCAGCATTTT. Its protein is CASSSDRSNQPQHF.

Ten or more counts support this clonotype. The chain's CDR3 is CASSPDLNTEAFF. In DNA form, the CDR3 reads TGTGCCAGCAGCCCCGATTTGAACACTGAAGCTTTCTTT. The gene calls are TRBV7-6 and TRBJ1-1; unclear D gene. CDR1 and CDR2 from the germline V gene are SGHVS and FNYEAQ. CDR3 length equals 13 residues. Trimming shortened V by 5 bases and J by 0 bases, and 7 bases separated the two germline ends.

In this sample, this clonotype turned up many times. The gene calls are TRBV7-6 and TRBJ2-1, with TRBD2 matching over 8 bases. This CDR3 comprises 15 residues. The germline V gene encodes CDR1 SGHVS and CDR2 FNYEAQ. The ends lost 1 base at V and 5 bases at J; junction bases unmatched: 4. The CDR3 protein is CASSLGGGLNNEQFF. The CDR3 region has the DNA TGTGCCAGCAGCTTAGGCGGGGGGCTTAACAATGAGCAGTTCTTC.

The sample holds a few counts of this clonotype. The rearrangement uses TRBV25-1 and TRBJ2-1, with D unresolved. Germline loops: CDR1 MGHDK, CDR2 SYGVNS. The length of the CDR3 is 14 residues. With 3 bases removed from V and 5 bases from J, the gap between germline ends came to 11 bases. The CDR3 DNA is TGTGCCAGCAGTGACCCGGACGGAGACAATGAGCAGTTCTTC. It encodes CASSDPDGDNEQFF. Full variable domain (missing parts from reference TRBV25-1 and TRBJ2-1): EADIYQTPRYLVIGTGKKITLECSQTMGHDKMYWYQQDPGMELHLIHYSYGVNSTEKGDLSSESTVSRIRTEHFPLTLESARPSHTSQYLCASSDPDGDNEQFFGPGTRLTVL.